A selection of T cell receptor beta chains follows, all from one sample in a study of CD8+ T cells in alopecia areata. The protocol was immunoSEQ multiplex PCR, while the TCRdb copy is restricted to in-frame clones and leaves out a portion. This table holds about 180,000 clones, approximately 55% found once. The source was CD8+ T cells sorted from blood, collected at week 24, from a patient treated with tofacitinib. Every receptor here comes from a human donor with alopecia areata. Each CDR3 is given without its conserved first and last residue. The order of the fields is J gene, D gene, V gene, CDR3 protein. The D gene is left open where the match is weak.

J gene: TRBJ1-5
D gene: -
V gene: TRBV27
CDR3 protein: ASSSEQGRQPQH

J gene: TRBJ1-2
D gene: -
V gene: TRBV30
CDR3 protein: AWRIMSYGYT

J gene: TRBJ2-2
D gene: -
V gene: TRBV10-3
CDR3 protein: AISESVEVTGELF

J gene: TRBJ2-6
D gene: -
V gene: TRBV6-5
CDR3 protein: ASSPVRANVLT

J gene: TRBJ2-3
D gene: TRBD1
V gene: TRBV6-6
CDR3 protein: ASSPWDRGVADTQY

J gene: TRBJ2-5
D gene: -
V gene: TRBV4-3
CDR3 protein: ASSQDSVQETQY

J gene: TRBJ1-1
D gene: TRBD1
V gene: TRBV7-6
CDR3 protein: ASSLGTGGDTEAF

J gene: TRBJ2-7
D gene: -
V gene: TRBV21-1
CDR3 protein: ASSKKVRTFVEYEQY

J gene: TRBJ2-7
D gene: -
V gene: TRBV4-3
CDR3 protein: ASSQDSSYEQY

J gene: TRBJ1-2
D gene: -
V gene: TRBV30
CDR3 protein: AWSVAASGGYT

J gene: TRBJ2-1
D gene: TRBD1
V gene: TRBV7-9
CDR3 protein: ASSYRDRGTNEQF

J gene: TRBJ2-2
D gene: -
V gene: TRBV10-3
CDR3 protein: AIRHRDTNTGELF

J gene: TRBJ1-1
D gene: -
V gene: TRBV6-5
CDR3 protein: ASSYGVANTEAF

J gene: TRBJ1-1
D gene: -
V gene: TRBV30
CDR3 protein: AWSGDSEAF

J gene: TRBJ1-1
D gene: TRBD1
V gene: TRBV30
CDR3 protein: AWRTGINTEAF

J gene: TRBJ1-1
D gene: -
V gene: TRBV7-2
CDR3 protein: ASSFAPNTEAF

J gene: TRBJ2-5
D gene: -
V gene: TRBV18
CDR3 protein: ASSPPLPETQY

J gene: TRBJ2-1
D gene: -
V gene: TRBV29-1
CDR3 protein: SVEGEKSSYNEQF

J gene: TRBJ1-2
D gene: -
V gene: TRBV29-1
CDR3 protein: SVGANGYT

J gene: TRBJ2-7
D gene: -
V gene: TRBV30
CDR3 protein: AWSVPGRVLSYEQY

J gene: TRBJ1-5
D gene: -
V gene: TRBV19
CDR3 protein: ASSIHGNQPQH

J gene: TRBJ2-3
D gene: -
V gene: TRBV10-3
CDR3 protein: ATTTGRNTDTQY

J gene: TRBJ2-1
D gene: -
V gene: TRBV14
CDR3 protein: ASSQRRGEQF

J gene: TRBJ2-2
D gene: TRBD1
V gene: TRBV27
CDR3 protein: ASSLSWGTANTGELF

J gene: TRBJ2-7
D gene: TRBD2
V gene: TRBV2
CDR3 protein: AIRRTRGAYEQY

J gene: TRBJ1-3
D gene: -
V gene: TRBV29-1
CDR3 protein: SAWGDSGNTIY

J gene: TRBJ2-1
D gene: TRBD2
V gene: TRBV2
CDR3 protein: ASETSGGPREQF

J gene: TRBJ1-1
D gene: -
V gene: TRBV7-2
CDR3 protein: ASSLPGRANTEAF

J gene: TRBJ2-2
D gene: -
V gene: TRBV7-9
CDR3 protein: ASTRGTGELF